This TCR beta chain originates from a study of T cell responses to AZD1222 COVID-19 vaccine listed by TCRdb under 2021. Regarding the complete study: A total of about 250 trial participants underwent TCR sequencing, of whom about 200 had received two doses of AZD1222 and around 25 had received two doses of the MenACWY control vaccine. Trial participants were enrolled by age into subgroups of 18-55, 56-69 and 70-plus years, and roughly 160, 29 and 62 TCR-sequenced participants, respectively, were included in these subgroups.

The CDR3 regions of human TCRbeta chains were analyzed by immunosequencing. Turning to the authors' computational methods: TCRs in the repertoires were matched against a reference library of SARS-CoV-2-specific TCRs that had been generated with the MIRA antigen-specificity platform. Breadth meant the fraction of unique TCRs that were SARS-CoV-2-associated, whereas depth meant the fraction of total T cells that were SARS-CoV-2-associated. Each spike-specific TCR was assigned to its reactive spike region and to a CD4 or CD8 class using the MIRA data. Log10-transformed breadth and depth values were compared by one-way ANOVA with Sidak's multiple comparisons tests. TCRdb retrieved this table from immuneACCESS and kept in-frame rearrangements only. Not all clones are present; in checked studies, unresolved V genes account for under half, and no reason is known for the remainder. V and J calls and clone size are given by that table; D and trimming were obtained from the DNA. The sample profile shows roughly 150,000 clones; roughly 89% of them were found once. The ten largest clonotypes hold 1.1% of the sample.

What the authors observed across the whole study: No day 14 peak-response samples were available, so repertoires were characterized only after the peak T cell response. Participants were mostly white British and included more females than males, and it was suggested by the authors that clonal diversity may have been underestimated. The 56-69-year group was small, and its depth increase did not reach significance, likely because of low power. Conclusions about previously exposed vaccinees are limited because only six or seven AZD1222 recipients were SARS-CoV-2 seropositive at baseline. Reportedly, close to half of the unique spike-specific TCRs recognized epitopes lying outside the regions that are mutated in the B.1.351 and B.1.1.7 variants. The vaccine-associated CD4 TCRs covered the entire spike protein, and the dominant responses fell in regions 160-218 and 743-854. A significant rise in spike-specific TCR breadth and depth was observed after two AZD1222 doses relative to day 0 and relative to MenACWY recipients.

The CDR3 starts with the cysteine, ends with the phenylalanine, and has 14 residues. Only the CDR3 part of the read is kept: 42 bases, read in frame from the first base. Cut back by 2 bases and 2 bases, the V and J ends lie 10 bases apart. Reading the germline V gene (reference sequence) gives CDR1 LGHDT and CDR2 YNNKEL. This clone showed up just a few times. Its recognized antigen is unknown. No base quality information exists; no much larger clone differs at one position. Read against the paper, the sample's time point label means: about 28 days (+/-7) after the second vaccine dose. AZD1222 recipients given second doses at about 4 weeks or at about 12 weeks were pooled, since spike-specific TCR depth and breadth were not found to differ between the two schedules. Samples from vaccinated people were obtained from the UK trials COV001 and COV002, which included a single-blind randomized controlled phase 2/3 trial of AZD1222 (ChAdOx1 nCoV-19) in healthy adults. For TCRbeta chain sequencing, PBMC samples from trial participants were taken at day 0 and at day 28 after the second dose.

The chain couples TRBV3-1 (or the pseudogene TRBV3-2) to TRBJ2-7; a weak D assignment points to TRBD2 (6 bases agree). Sequenced here: peripheral blood, sampled 28 days after the second AZD1222 dose. The TCR was taken from an adult who received the AZD1222 COVID-19 vaccine. The DNA reads TGTGCCAGCAGCCAATTTCCGGGGGCCTACGAGCAGTACTTC. Its coded protein is CASSQFPGAYEQYF.